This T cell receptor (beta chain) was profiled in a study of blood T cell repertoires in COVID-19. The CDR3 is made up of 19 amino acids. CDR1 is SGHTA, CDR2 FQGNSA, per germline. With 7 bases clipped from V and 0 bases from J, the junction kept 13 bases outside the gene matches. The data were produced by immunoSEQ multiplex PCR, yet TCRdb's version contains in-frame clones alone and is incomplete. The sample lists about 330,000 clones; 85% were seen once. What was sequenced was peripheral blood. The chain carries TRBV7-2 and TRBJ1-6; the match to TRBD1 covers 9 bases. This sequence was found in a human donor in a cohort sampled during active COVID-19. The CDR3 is CASTRTGVPSSSYNSPLHF. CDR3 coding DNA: TGTGCCAGCACCCGGACAGGGGTCCCTAGTAGCTCCTATAATTCACCCCTCCACTTT.